This TCR beta chain appears in the sequencing data of a study of blood T cell repertoires in COVID-19. Repertoires were generated with immunoSEQ multiplex PCR, while TCRdb's copy carries only in-frame clones and drops some. The table has about 180,000 clones, about nine tenths seen once. The CDR3 is made up of 16 amino acids. The germline gives CDR1 MNHEY, CDR2 SMNVEV (reference sequence). Trimming took 7 bases from V and 0 from J, leaving 15 bases between them. Specimen: PBMCs or T cells enriched from blood (not recorded which). The chain carries TRBV27 and TRBJ1-4; D uncertain. This receptor was taken from a woman aged 18-30 years who had recovered from COVID-19. The CDR3 DNA sequence: TGTGCCAGCACCTCCCGCTGGGCAGCAACTAATGAAAAACTGTTTTTT. It specifies CASTSRWAATNEKLFF.